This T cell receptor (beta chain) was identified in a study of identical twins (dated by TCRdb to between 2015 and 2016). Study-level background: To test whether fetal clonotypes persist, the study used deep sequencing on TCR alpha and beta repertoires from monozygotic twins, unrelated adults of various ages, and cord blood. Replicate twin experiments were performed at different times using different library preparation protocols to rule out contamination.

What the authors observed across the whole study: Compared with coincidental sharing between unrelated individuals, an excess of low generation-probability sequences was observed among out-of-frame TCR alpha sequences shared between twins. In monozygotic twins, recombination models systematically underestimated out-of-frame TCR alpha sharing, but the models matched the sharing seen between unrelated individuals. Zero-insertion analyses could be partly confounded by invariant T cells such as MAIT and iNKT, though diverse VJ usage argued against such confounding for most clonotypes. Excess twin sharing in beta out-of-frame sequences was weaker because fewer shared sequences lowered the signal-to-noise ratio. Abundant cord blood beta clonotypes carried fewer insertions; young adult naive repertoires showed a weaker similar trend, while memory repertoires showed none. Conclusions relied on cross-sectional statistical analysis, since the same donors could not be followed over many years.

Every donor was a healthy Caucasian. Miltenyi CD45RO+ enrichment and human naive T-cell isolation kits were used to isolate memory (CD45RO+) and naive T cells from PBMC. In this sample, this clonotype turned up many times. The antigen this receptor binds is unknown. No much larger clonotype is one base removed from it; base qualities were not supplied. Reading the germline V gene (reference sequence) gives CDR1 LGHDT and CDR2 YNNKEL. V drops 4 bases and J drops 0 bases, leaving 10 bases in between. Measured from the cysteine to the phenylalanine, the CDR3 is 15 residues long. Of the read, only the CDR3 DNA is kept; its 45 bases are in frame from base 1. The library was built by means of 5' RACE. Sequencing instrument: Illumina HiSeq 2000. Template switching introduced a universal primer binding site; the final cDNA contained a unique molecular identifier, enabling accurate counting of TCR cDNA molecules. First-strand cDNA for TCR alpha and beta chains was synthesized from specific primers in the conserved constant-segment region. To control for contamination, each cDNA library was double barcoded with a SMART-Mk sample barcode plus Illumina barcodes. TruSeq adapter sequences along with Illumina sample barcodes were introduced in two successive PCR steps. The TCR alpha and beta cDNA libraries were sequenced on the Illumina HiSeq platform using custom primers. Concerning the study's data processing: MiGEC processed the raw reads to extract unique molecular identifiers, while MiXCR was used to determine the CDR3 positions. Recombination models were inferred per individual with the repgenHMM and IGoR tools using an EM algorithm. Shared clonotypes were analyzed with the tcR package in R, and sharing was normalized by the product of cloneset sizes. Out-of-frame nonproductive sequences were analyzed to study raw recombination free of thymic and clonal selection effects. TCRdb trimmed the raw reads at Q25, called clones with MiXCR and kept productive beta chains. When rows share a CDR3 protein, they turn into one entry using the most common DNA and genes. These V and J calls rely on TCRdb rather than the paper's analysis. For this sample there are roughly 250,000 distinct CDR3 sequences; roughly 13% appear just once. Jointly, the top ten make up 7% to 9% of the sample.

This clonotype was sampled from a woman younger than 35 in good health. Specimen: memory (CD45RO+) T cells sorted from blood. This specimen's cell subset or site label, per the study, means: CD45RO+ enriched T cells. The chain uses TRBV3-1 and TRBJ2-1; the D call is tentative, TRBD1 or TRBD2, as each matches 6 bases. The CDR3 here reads CASSRGASSYNEQFF. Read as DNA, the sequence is TGTGCCAGCAGCCGGGGGGCTAGCTCCTACAATGAGCAGTTCTTC.